Included here is one TCR beta chain sequence, with context. Its antigen is unidentified. This entry belongs to a study of beta chain features in type 1 diabetes. General observations from the study: VDJ junctions sequenced from type 1 diabetes patients showed fewer insertions and more deletions.

V shed 0 bases and J 4 bases; nucleotides not matched to a gene: 3. The CDR3 spans 14 residues. CDR1 SGHNT and CDR2 YYREEE come from the germline V gene (reference sequence). Every single donor gave one heparinised blood draw, and these averaged about 110 mL. Cell sorting via CD45RO/CCR7/CD25/CD127/CD95/CD27 was performed to obtain CD4+ naive, central memory, regulatory and stem cell-like memory cells. Every bit of the isolated RNA underwent reverse transcription, so sequencing read expressed TCRB transcripts. The study sequenced naive, central memory and regulatory T cell samples to an average of about 3.9 million reads. Data came from immunoSEQ multiplex PCR; TCRdb stores just in-frame clones and leaves some out. The sample lists around 160,000 clones; under 60% were seen once.

The rearrangement uses TRBV5-4 and TRBJ2-7, with 8 bases lining up with TRBD1. This sequence originates from a man aged 18 to 29 in good health. The source material was Tregs from blood. The CDR3 here is CASSLEQGVYEQYF. The CDR3 DNA follows: TGTGCCAGCAGCTTGGAACAGGGGGTGTACGAGCAGTACTTC.